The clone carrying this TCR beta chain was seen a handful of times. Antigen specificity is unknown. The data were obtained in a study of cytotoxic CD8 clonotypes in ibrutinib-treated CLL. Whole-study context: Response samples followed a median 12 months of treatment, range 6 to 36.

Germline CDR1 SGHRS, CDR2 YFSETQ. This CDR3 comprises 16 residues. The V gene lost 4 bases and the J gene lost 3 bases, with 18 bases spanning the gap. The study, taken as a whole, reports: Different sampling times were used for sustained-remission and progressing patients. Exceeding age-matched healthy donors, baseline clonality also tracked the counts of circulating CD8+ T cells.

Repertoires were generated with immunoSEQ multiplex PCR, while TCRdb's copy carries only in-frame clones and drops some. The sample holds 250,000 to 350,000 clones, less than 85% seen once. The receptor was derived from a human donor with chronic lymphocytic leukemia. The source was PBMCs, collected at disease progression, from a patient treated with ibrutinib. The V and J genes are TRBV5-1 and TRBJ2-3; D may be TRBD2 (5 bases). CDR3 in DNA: TGCGCCAGCAGCCTCAACTCGGGGAGAGGGACAGATACGCAGTATTTT. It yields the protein CASSLNSGRGTDTQYF.